The sequence of this TCR beta chain was determined in a study of T cells in Graves' hyperthyroidism and ophthalmopathy. Using RNA transcripts as the source, TCR beta CDR3 regions were amplified. The TCR CDR3 was amplified in a first-round RT-PCR using the HTBI primer set. Via MiXCR, TCRdb re-called the multiplex PCR reads, giving one row per CDR3 protein. The profile covers fewer than 700,000 distinct CDR3 sequences, with about a sixth appearing a single time and 3% to 4.5% taken by the ten largest. Per the germline V gene, CDR1 is MNHEY and CDR2 is SMNVEV (reference sequence). V dropped 5 bases and J dropped 4 bases, with 19 bases sitting between them. The CDR3 runs 16 residues.

This TCR was sampled from a woman in her 30s with Graves' hyperthyroidism. Sequencing used blood. The V and J genes are TRBV27 and TRBJ2-3; the D gene is possibly TRBD2 (5 bases). CDR3 sequence reads: CASSLPRGTMADTQYF. DNA for the CDR3: TGTGCCAGCAGTCTCCCCCGGGGTACGATGGCAGATACGCAGTATTTT.